This T cell receptor beta chain was identified in a study of blood T cells in healthy people across ages. Primers used in a second PCR of roughly 7 to 12 cycles were a sample-barcoded 5' primer and a J-beta primer mix. TCRdb fed the 5' RACE reads into MiXCR, producing one record per CDR3 protein. The data hold over 1,200,000 distinct CDR3 sequences, with approximately 59% observed a single time. The V gene lost 3 bases and the J gene lost 5 bases, with 13 bases spanning the gap. Germline-derived CDR1 and CDR2 are SEHNR and FQNEAQ (reference sequence). The CDR3 length is 15 residues. The receptor comes from a man aged 18 to 30 in good health. The chain joins TRBV7-9 to TRBJ2-2, with D possibly TRBD2 on 5 matching bases. Sequencing used blood. This CDR3 is CASSFGVGMTGELFF. CDR3 coding DNA: TGTGCCAGCAGCTTCGGGGTCGGAATGACCGGGGAGCTGTTTTTT.